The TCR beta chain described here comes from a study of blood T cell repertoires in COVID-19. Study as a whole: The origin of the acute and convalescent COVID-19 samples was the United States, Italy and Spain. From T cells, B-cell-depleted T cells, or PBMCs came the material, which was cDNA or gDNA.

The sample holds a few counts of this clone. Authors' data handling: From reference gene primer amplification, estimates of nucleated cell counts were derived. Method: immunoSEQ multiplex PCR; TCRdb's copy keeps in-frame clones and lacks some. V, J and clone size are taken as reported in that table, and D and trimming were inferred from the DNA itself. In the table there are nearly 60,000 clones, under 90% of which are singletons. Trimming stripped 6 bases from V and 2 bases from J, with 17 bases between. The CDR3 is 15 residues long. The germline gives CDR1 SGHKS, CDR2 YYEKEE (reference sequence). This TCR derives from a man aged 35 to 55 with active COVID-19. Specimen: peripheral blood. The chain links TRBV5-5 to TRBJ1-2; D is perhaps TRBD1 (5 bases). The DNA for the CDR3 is TGTGCCAGCACCTCCGGACGGGGGGGAAACTATGGCTACACCTTC. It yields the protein CASTSGRGGNYGYTF.